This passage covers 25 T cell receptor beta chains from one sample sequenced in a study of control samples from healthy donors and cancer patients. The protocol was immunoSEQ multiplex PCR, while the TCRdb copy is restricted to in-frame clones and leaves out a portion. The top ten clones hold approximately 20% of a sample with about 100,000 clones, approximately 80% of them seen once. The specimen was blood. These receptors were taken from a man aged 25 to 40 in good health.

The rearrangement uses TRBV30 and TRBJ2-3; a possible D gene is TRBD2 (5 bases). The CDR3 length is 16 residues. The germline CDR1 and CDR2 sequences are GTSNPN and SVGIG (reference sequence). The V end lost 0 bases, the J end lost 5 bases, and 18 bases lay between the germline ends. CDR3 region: CAWSVRGSPGRDTQYF. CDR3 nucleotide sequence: TGTGCCTGGAGTGTACGAGGTAGCCCGGGAAGAGATACGCAGTATTTT.

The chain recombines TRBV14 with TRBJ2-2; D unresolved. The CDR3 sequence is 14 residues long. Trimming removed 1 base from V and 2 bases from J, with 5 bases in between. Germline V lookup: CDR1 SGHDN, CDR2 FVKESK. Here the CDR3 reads CASSQVQNTGELFF. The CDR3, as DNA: TGTGCCAGCAGCCAAGTACAAAACACCGGGGAGCTGTTTTTT.

The CDR3 reads CATSRKQGHLETQYF. In DNA, the CDR3 is TGTGCCACCAGCAGAAAGCAGGGGCATCTGGAGACCCAGTACTTC. This chain links TRBV15 with TRBJ2-5, with D perhaps TRBD1 (6 bases). The CDR3 has 15 residues. Germline V gives CDR1 LNHNV, CDR2 YYDKDF (reference sequence). Trimming stripped 2 bases from V and 5 bases from J, with 15 bases between. The whole variable domain, filled in from reference TRBV15 and TRBJ2-5, reads DAMVIQNPRYQVTQFGKPVTLSCSQTLNHNVMYWYQQKSSQAPKLLFHYYDKDFNNEADTPDNFQSRRPNTSFCFLDIRSPGLGDTAMYLCATSRKQGHLETQYFGPGTRLLVL.

CDR3 sequence (DNA): TGCGCCAGCAGCTTGACATCCGGGACAGCCGGAATCTATGGCTACACCTTC. Translated, it gives CASSLTSGTAGIYGYTF. This chain links TRBV5-1 with TRBJ1-2; TRBD1 matches 7 bases. This CDR3 contains 17 residues. The junction had 13 bases not matched to a gene; V was cut back by 1 base and J by 4 bases. Germline V lookup: CDR1 SGHRS, CDR2 YFSETQ.

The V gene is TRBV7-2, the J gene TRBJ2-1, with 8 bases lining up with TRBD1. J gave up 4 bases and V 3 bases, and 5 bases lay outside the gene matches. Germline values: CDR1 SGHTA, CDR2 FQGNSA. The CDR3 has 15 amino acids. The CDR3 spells CASSFDRGEYNEQFF. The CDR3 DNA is TGTGCCAGCAGCTTCGACAGGGGAGAATACAATGAGCAGTTCTTC.

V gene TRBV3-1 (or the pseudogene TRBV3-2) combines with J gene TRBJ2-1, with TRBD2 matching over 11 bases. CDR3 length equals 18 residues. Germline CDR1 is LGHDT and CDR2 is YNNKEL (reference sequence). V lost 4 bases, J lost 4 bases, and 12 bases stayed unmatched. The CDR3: CASSRSGLAGGPYNEQFF. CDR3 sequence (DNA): TGTGCCAGCAGCCGCTCTGGGTTAGCGGGGGGGCCGTACAATGAGCAGTTCTTC.

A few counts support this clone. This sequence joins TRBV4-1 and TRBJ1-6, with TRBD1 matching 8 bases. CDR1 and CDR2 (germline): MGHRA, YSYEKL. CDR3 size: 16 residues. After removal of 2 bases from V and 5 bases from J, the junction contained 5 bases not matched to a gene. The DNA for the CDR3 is TGCGCCAGCAGCCAACGGACAGGGATGGATAATTCACCCCTCCACTTT. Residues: CASSQRTGMDNSPLHF.

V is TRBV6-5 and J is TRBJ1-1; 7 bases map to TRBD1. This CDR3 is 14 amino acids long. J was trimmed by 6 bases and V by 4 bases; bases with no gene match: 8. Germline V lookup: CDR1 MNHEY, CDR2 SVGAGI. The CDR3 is CASSSGTVGPEAFF. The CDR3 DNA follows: TGTGCCAGCAGTTCCGGGACAGTCGGTCCTGAAGCTTTCTTT.

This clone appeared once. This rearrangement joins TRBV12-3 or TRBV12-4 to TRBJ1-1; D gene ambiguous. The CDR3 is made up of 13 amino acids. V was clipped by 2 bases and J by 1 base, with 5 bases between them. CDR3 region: CASSLPPNTEAFF. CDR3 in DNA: TGTGCCAGCAGTTTACCTCCGAACACTGAAGCTTTCTTT.

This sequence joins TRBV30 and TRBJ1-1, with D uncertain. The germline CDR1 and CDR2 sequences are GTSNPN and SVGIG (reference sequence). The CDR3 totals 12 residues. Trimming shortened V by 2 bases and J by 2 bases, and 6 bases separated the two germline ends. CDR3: CAWSSDNTEAFF. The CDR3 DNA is TGTGCCTGGAGTTCCGATAACACTGAAGCTTTCTTT.

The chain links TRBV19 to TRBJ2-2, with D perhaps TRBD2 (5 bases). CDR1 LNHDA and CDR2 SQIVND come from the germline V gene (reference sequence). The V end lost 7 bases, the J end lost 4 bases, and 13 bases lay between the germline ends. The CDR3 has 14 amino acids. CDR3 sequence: CASTPGLITGELFF. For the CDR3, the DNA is TGTGCCAGTACCCCAGGACTCATCACCGGGGAGCTGTTTTTT. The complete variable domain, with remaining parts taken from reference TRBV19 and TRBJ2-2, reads DGGITQSPKYLFRKEGQNVTLSCEQNLNHDAMYWYRQDPGQGLRLIYYSQIVNDFQKGDIAEGYSVSREKKESFPLTVTSAQKNPTAFYLCASTPGLITGELFFGEGSRLTVL.

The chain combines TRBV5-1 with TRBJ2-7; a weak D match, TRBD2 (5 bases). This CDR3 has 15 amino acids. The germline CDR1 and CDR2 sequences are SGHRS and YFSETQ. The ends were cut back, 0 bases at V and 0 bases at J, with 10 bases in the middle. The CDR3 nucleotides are TGCGCCAGCAGCTTGGGTCCGGGGAGCTCCTACGAGCAGTACTTC. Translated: CASSLGPGSSYEQYF.

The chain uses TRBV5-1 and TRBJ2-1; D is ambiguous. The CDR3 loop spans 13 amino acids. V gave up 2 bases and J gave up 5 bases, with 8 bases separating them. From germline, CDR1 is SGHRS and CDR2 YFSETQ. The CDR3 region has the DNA TGCGCCAGCAGCTTCAACAGAGACAATGAGCAGTTCTTC. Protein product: CASSFNRDNEQFF.

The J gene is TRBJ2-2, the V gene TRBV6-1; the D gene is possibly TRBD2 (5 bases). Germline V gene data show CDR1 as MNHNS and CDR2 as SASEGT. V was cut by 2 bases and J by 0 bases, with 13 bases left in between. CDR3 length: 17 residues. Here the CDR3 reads CASSEFAGATNTGELFF. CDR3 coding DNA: TGTGCCAGCAGTGAATTCGCGGGCGCTACGAACACCGGGGAGCTGTTTTTT.

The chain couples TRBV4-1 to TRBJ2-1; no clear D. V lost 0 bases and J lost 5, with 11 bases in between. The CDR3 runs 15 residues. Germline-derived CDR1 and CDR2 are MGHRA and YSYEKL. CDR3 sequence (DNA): TGCGCCAGCAGCCAAGATTCGGAGACCCACAATGAGCAGTTCTTC. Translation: CASSQDSETHNEQFF.

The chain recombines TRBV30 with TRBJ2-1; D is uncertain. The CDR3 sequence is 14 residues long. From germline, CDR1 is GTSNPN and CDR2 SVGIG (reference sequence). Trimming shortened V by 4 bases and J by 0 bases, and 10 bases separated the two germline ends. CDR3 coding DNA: TGTGCCTGGACCGACGGAAGCTCCTACAATGAGCAGTTCTTC. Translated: CAWTDGSSYNEQFF.

The DNA for the CDR3 is TGCGCCAGCAGCTTCCGGAGCGGGGATAGCTCTGGGGCCAACGTCCTGACTTTC. This gives the protein CASSFRSGDSSGANVLTF. The chain combines TRBV5-1 with TRBJ2-6; 7 bases line up with TRBD2. Germline trimming cut 2 bases from V and 0 bases from J; bases unmatched to any gene: 8. The CDR3 loop spans 18 amino acids. CDR1 and CDR2 from the germline V gene are SGHRS and YFSETQ.

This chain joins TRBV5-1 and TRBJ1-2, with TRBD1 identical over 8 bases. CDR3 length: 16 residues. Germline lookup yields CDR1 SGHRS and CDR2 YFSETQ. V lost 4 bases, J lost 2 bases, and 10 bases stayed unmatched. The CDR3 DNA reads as TGCGCCAGCAGCCCCACCCCGACAGGGGAGAACTATGGCTACACCTTC. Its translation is CASSPTPTGENYGYTF.

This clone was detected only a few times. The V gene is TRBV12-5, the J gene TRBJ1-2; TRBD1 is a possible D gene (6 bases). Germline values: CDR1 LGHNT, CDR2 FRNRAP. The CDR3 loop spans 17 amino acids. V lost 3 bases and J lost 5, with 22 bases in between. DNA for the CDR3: TGTGCTAGTGGTTTCGGTACCGGGACATCAGGGTTTTATGGCTACACCTTC. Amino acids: CASGFGTGTSGFYGYTF.

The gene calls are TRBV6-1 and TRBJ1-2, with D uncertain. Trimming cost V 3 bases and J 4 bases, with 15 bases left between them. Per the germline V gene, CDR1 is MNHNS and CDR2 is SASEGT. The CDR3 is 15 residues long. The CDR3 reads CASSDVEGLGYGYTF. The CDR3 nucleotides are TGTGCCAGCAGTGATGTTGAGGGATTGGGCTATGGCTACACCTTC.

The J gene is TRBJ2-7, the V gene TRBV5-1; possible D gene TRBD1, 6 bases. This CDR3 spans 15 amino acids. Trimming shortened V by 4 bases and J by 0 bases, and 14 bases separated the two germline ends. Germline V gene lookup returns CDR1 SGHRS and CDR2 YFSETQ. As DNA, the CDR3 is TGCGCCAGCAGCCCGGTGGGACAAATCTCCTACGAGCAGTACTTC. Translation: CASSPVGQISYEQYF.

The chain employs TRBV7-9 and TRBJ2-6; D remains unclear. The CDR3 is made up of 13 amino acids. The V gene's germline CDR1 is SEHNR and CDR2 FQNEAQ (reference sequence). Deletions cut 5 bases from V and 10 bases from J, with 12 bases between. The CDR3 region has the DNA TGTGCCAGCAGCAAGATCTTCGGGAACGTCCTGACTTTC. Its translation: CASSKIFGNVLTF.

CDR3 protein: CASSEGLDTDTQYF. The CDR3 DNA reads TGCGCCAGCAGTGAGGGGCTTGACACAGATACGCAGTATTTT. The chain couples TRBV10-1 to TRBJ2-3, with D unresolved. The germline V and J ends were trimmed by 2 bases and 2 bases, with 8 bases remaining between them. Germline V lookup: CDR1 WNHNN, CDR2 SYGVQD (reference sequence). The CDR3 runs to 14 residues.

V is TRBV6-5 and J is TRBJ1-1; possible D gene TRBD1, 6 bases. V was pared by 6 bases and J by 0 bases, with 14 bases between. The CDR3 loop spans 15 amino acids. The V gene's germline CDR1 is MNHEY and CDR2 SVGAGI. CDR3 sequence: CASSFRQEMNTEAFF. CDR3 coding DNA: TGTGCCAGCAGCTTTAGACAGGAGATGAACACTGAAGCTTTCTTT.

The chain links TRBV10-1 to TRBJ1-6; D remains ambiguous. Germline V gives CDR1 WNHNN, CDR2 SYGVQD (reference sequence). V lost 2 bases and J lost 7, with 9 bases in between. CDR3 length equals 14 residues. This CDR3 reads CASSELAGNSPLHF. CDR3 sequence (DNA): TGCGCCAGCAGTGAGCTAGCGGGGAATTCACCCCTCCACTTT.